This TCR beta chain was identified during a study of OX40 agonist ivuxolimab in advanced cancers. The repertoire was sequenced with immunoSEQ multiplex PCR; TCRdb's copy has only in-frame clones and lacks some. The sample includes 15,000 to 20,000 clones, 65% to 90% of them seen just once. Points from the study as a whole: There were also nonresponders showing low normalized T-cell clonal expansion. Circulating CD4+ and CD8+ T cells showed clonal expansion by week 6 at 0.1 to 3.0 mg/kg.

The study sampled blood at baseline, cycle 4 day 1, and cycle 7 day 1. Comments on this clone: The antigen remains unidentified.

V lost 5 bases and J lost 4, with 7 bases in between. Germline values: CDR1 GTSNPN, CDR2 SVGIG (reference sequence). This CDR3 has 11 amino acids. This sequence joins TRBV30 and TRBJ2-3; maybe TRBD1 (6 bases). This TCR derives from an adult with an advanced solid tumor such as melanoma, head and neck, liver or kidney cancer. The source was CD4+ or CD8+ T cells sorted from blood, collected in a trial of the OX40 agonist ivuxolimab. CDR3: CAWGTSDTQYF. The CDR3 DNA reads TGTGCCTGGGGGACATCAGATACGCAGTATTTT.